This is a list of T cell receptor beta chains from one sample in a study of CD8+ T cells in alopecia areata. Profiled with immunoSEQ multiplex PCR; TCRdb holds only in-frame clones, not every one. The sample includes tens of thousands of clones, 35% to 55% seen only once; the top ten take about a fifth. The specimen comprised CD8+ T cells sorted from blood, sampled at approximately week 36, from a patient treated with tofacitinib. These receptors were collected from a human donor with alopecia areata. The CDR3 runs from the conserved cysteine through the conserved F or W. A D gene is named only where the DNA matches it firmly. The size entry is marked missing in some rows and otherwise reads once, few, many or a size class.

D gene: NA; J gene: TRBJ2-7; clone size: few; V gene: TRBV7-9; CDR3 DNA: TGTGCCAGCAGCTTAGGGGCGGTCTACGAGCAGTACTTC; CDR3 protein: CASSLGAVYEQYF
D gene: TRBD1; J gene: TRBJ2-3; clone size: NA; V gene: TRBV29-1; CDR3 DNA: TGCAGCGTTCCTCAGGGGGCCTACGGGAGTAGCACAGATACGCAGTATTTT; CDR3 protein: CSVPQGAYGSSTDTQYF
D gene: NA; J gene: TRBJ2-7; clone size: NA; V gene: TRBV29-1; CDR3 DNA: TGCAGCGTTCGACCCAGCTACTACGAGCAGTACTTC; CDR3 protein: CSVRPSYYEQYF
D gene: NA; J gene: TRBJ1-1; clone size: few; V gene: TRBV5-1; CDR3 DNA: TGCGCCAGCAGCTTGAGGGTGAACACTGAAGCTTTCTTT; CDR3 protein: CASSLRVNTEAFF
D gene: TRBD2; J gene: TRBJ2-5; clone size: few; V gene: TRBV29-1; CDR3 DNA: TGCAGCGTCCCTCTAGCGGGAGGGCCCCATCGAGAAGAGACCCAGTACTTC; CDR3 protein: CSVPLAGGPHREETQYF
D gene: NA; J gene: TRBJ1-1; clone size: NA; V gene: TRBV6-4; CDR3 DNA: TGTGCCAGCAGTGAAACAGGGCTGATGAACACTGAAGCTTTCTTT; CDR3 protein: CASSETGLMNTEAFF
D gene: TRBD1; J gene: TRBJ2-3; clone size: NA; V gene: TRBV11-2; CDR3 DNA: TGTGCCAGCAAGGGGACAGGGGCGGATACGCAGTATTTT; CDR3 protein: CASKGTGADTQYF
D gene: TRBD1; J gene: TRBJ2-4; clone size: few; V gene: TRBV4-2; CDR3 DNA: TGTGCCAGCAGCCAAGGACCCTCGACAGGGCCGAACATTCAGTACTTC; CDR3 protein: CASSQGPSTGPNIQYF
D gene: TRBD1; J gene: TRBJ2-7; clone size: once; V gene: TRBV7-2; CDR3 DNA: TGTGCCAGCAGCCGAGCCGGGACAGGGGCCTCCGAGCAGTACTTC; CDR3 protein: CASSRAGTGASEQYF
D gene: NA; J gene: TRBJ2-2; clone size: NA; V gene: TRBV7-8; CDR3 DNA: TGTGCCAGCAGCTTAGTAGCTACCGGGGAGCTGTTTTTT; CDR3 protein: CASSLVATGELFF
D gene: NA; J gene: TRBJ2-3; clone size: once; V gene: TRBV9; CDR3 DNA: TGTGCCAGCAGCGCTAGATTGGGGCTCGATACGCAGTATTTT; CDR3 protein: CASSARLGLDTQYF
D gene: NA; J gene: TRBJ1-2; clone size: NA; V gene: TRBV9; CDR3 DNA: TGTGCCAGCAGCGTAGGACAACGCCGTTCGGAAGGGGGCTACACCTTC; CDR3 protein: CASSVGQRRSEGGYTF
D gene: NA; J gene: TRBJ2-1; clone size: NA; V gene: TRBV6-5; CDR3 DNA: TGTGCCAGCAGTCCCTCTACCATTCTCGGTGAGCAGTTCTTC; CDR3 protein: CASSPSTILGEQFF
D gene: NA; J gene: TRBJ2-7; clone size: once; V gene: TRBV6-5; CDR3 DNA: TGTGCCAGCAGCACCCGGGGCGGTGGTGATGGAGAGCAGTACTTC; CDR3 protein: CASSTRGGGDGEQYF
D gene: TRBD1; J gene: TRBJ2-7; clone size: NA; V gene: TRBV27; CDR3 DNA: TGTGCCAGCAGTTCCGGGACAGGGGGGTACGAGCAGTACTTC; CDR3 protein: CASSSGTGGYEQYF
D gene: TRBD2; J gene: TRBJ2-2; clone size: once; V gene: TRBV28; CDR3 DNA: TGTGCCAGCAGTTTGGTACTAGCGCCCGGGGAGCTGTTTTTT; CDR3 protein: CASSLVLAPGELFF
D gene: TRBD1; J gene: TRBJ2-7; clone size: once; V gene: TRBV7-3; CDR3 DNA: TGTGCCAGCAGCCCGGACAGGGGGGAGTACGAGCAGTACTTC; CDR3 protein: CASSPDRGEYEQYF
D gene: NA; J gene: TRBJ2-3; clone size: NA; V gene: TRBV29-1; CDR3 DNA: TGCAGCGTTGTTAAGCGGGATACGCAGTATTTT; CDR3 protein: CSVVKRDTQYF
D gene: TRBD2; J gene: TRBJ2-2; clone size: NA; V gene: TRBV4-2; CDR3 DNA: TGTGCCAGCAGCCAAGTCGTCCAGCGGGGGGGAGTTGTCACCGGGGAGCTGTTTTTT; CDR3 protein: CASSQVVQRGGVVTGELFF
D gene: NA; J gene: TRBJ2-3; clone size: NA; V gene: TRBV27; CDR3 DNA: TGTGCCAGCAGTTGGGACGACACAGATACGCAGTATTTT; CDR3 protein: CASSWDDTDTQYF
D gene: TRBD1; J gene: TRBJ2-3; clone size: few; V gene: TRBV15; CDR3 DNA: TGTGCCACCAGCAGAGACCGGGGACAGAACACAGATACGCAGTATTTT; CDR3 protein: CATSRDRGQNTDTQYF
D gene: NA; J gene: TRBJ2-2; clone size: many; V gene: TRBV6-6; CDR3 DNA: TGTGCCAGCAGTTACGAAGTAGGGAGTCCCGGGGAGCTGTTTTTT; CDR3 protein: CASSYEVGSPGELFF
D gene: NA; J gene: TRBJ2-5; clone size: few; V gene: TRBV5-1; CDR3 DNA: TGCGCCAGCAGCTTTAAGTCTATTATGCAGACCCAGTACTTC; CDR3 protein: CASSFKSIMQTQYF
D gene: NA; J gene: TRBJ2-3; clone size: NA; V gene: TRBV7-9; CDR3 DNA: TGTGCCAGCAGCTTAGGGGCAGATACGCAGTATTTT; CDR3 protein: CASSLGADTQYF
D gene: NA; J gene: TRBJ2-1; clone size: few; V gene: TRBV7-3; CDR3 DNA: TGTGCCAGCAGCCCTATCTACAATGAGCAGTTCTTC; CDR3 protein: CASSPIYNEQFF
D gene: NA; J gene: TRBJ2-3; clone size: few; V gene: TRBV5-4; CDR3 DNA: TGTGCCAGCAGGGCGCCGGGACAAGGTTACACAGATACGCAGTATTTT; CDR3 protein: CASRAPGQGYTDTQYF
D gene: NA; J gene: TRBJ2-2; clone size: NA; V gene: TRBV27; CDR3 DNA: TGTGCCAGCCTCAAAGGGGGCACCGGGGAGCTGTTTTTT; CDR3 protein: CASLKGGTGELFF
D gene: NA; J gene: TRBJ1-2; clone size: NA; V gene: TRBV29-1; CDR3 DNA: TGCAGCGCCGTTGACCCATCCGACGACGACCCCATCTATGGCTACACCTTC; CDR3 protein: CSAVDPSDDDPIYGYTF
D gene: NA; J gene: TRBJ2-3; clone size: NA; V gene: TRBV6-5; CDR3 DNA: TGTGCCAGCAAGCCCCCAGGCTATAGCACAGATACGCAGTATTTT; CDR3 protein: CASKPPGYSTDTQYF
D gene: NA; J gene: TRBJ2-2; clone size: NA; V gene: TRBV29-1; CDR3 DNA: TGCAGCGTTGAGAAGGCCGGGGAGCTGTTTTTT; CDR3 protein: CSVEKAGELFF
D gene: NA; J gene: TRBJ1-5; clone size: NA; V gene: TRBV29-1; CDR3 DNA: TGCAGCGCCATCGATCCGGATAATAGCAATCAGCCCCAGCATTTT; CDR3 protein: CSAIDPDNSNQPQHF
D gene: NA; J gene: TRBJ2-7; clone size: few; V gene: TRBV4-1; CDR3 DNA: TGCGCCAGCAGCCACCTGGGCCCATCCTACGAGCAGTACTTC; CDR3 protein: CASSHLGPSYEQYF
D gene: TRBD1; J gene: TRBJ1-4; clone size: few; V gene: TRBV29-1; CDR3 DNA: TGCAGCGTTGCGAAGGACAGGGGGCTTAGTGAAAAACTGTTTTTT; CDR3 protein: CSVAKDRGLSEKLFF
D gene: TRBD1; J gene: TRBJ2-7; clone size: few; V gene: TRBV29-1; CDR3 DNA: TGCAGCGTCTCCGGGACAGGCAAATCGAAAGCCGGCTACGAGCAGTACTTC; CDR3 protein: CSVSGTGKSKAGYEQYF
D gene: NA; J gene: TRBJ2-3; clone size: NA; V gene: TRBV30; CDR3 DNA: TGTGCCTGGAGTGTAGGAGGTTCTAGCACAGATACGCAGTATTTT; CDR3 protein: CAWSVGGSSTDTQYF
D gene: NA; J gene: TRBJ1-5; clone size: NA; V gene: TRBV15; CDR3 DNA: TGTGCCACCAGCAGATCTCCCGCGGGGAATCAGCCCCAGCATTTT; CDR3 protein: CATSRSPAGNQPQHF
D gene: NA; J gene: TRBJ2-7; clone size: NA; V gene: TRBV20-1; CDR3 DNA: TGCAGTGCTAGGATCGACGAGCAGTACTTC; CDR3 protein: CSARIDEQYF
D gene: TRBD1; J gene: TRBJ2-5; clone size: NA; V gene: TRBV7-9; CDR3 DNA: TGTGCCAGCAGCTTAAGCACAGGGGAAGAGACCCAGTACTTC; CDR3 protein: CASSLSTGEETQYF
D gene: NA; J gene: TRBJ1-1; clone size: many; V gene: TRBV28; CDR3 DNA: TGTGCCAGCAGACGGAACACTGAAGCTTTCTTT; CDR3 protein: CASRRNTEAFF
D gene: NA; J gene: TRBJ2-1; clone size: NA; V gene: TRBV7-8; CDR3 DNA: TGTGCCAGCAGCTTATACGGGGGCGGGCAGTTCTTC; CDR3 protein: CASSLYGGGQFF
D gene: NA; J gene: TRBJ2-7; clone size: NA; V gene: TRBV29-1; CDR3 DNA: TGCAGCGTTGAAAAAATAGCGTCAAGCTCCTACGAGCAGTACTTC; CDR3 protein: CSVEKIASSSYEQYF
D gene: NA; J gene: TRBJ2-5; clone size: NA; V gene: TRBV7-6; CDR3 DNA: TGTGCCAGCAGCTCCCCCCGGGACACCCCTAAGCGGGCCCAGTACTTC; CDR3 protein: CASSSPRDTPKRAQYF
D gene: TRBD2; J gene: TRBJ2-4; clone size: NA; V gene: TRBV9; CDR3 DNA: TGTGCCAGCAGCCCATCCGGGGCGGGAGGGAAAAACATTCAGTACTTC; CDR3 protein: CASSPSGAGGKNIQYF
D gene: NA; J gene: TRBJ2-2; clone size: NA; V gene: TRBV30; CDR3 DNA: TGTGCCTGGACGTTCACCGGGGAGCTGTTTTTT; CDR3 protein: CAWTFTGELFF
D gene: NA; J gene: TRBJ2-6; clone size: NA; V gene: TRBV7-6; CDR3 DNA: TGTGCCAGCAGCTTACGGGCTGGGGGCGCGAGGGGGGCCAACGTCCTGACTTTC; CDR3 protein: CASSLRAGGARGANVLTF
D gene: NA; J gene: TRBJ1-1; clone size: NA; V gene: TRBV4-1; CDR3 DNA: TGCGCCAGCAGCCAGCCGGGGGAATACACTGAAGCTTTCTTT; CDR3 protein: CASSQPGEYTEAFF
D gene: NA; J gene: TRBJ1-3; clone size: NA; V gene: TRBV29-1; CDR3 DNA: TGCAGCGTCGCAGGGGAGGCTGGAAACACCATATATTTT; CDR3 protein: CSVAGEAGNTIYF
D gene: NA; J gene: TRBJ1-2; clone size: NA; V gene: TRBV29-1; CDR3 DNA: TGCAGCGTTCCGGCAGGGACCTATGGCTACACCTTC; CDR3 protein: CSVPAGTYGYTF
D gene: NA; J gene: TRBJ2-1; clone size: few; V gene: TRBV7-9; CDR3 DNA: TGTGCCAGCAGCTTTGCGGGGAACAATGAGCAGTTCTTC; CDR3 protein: CASSFAGNNEQFF